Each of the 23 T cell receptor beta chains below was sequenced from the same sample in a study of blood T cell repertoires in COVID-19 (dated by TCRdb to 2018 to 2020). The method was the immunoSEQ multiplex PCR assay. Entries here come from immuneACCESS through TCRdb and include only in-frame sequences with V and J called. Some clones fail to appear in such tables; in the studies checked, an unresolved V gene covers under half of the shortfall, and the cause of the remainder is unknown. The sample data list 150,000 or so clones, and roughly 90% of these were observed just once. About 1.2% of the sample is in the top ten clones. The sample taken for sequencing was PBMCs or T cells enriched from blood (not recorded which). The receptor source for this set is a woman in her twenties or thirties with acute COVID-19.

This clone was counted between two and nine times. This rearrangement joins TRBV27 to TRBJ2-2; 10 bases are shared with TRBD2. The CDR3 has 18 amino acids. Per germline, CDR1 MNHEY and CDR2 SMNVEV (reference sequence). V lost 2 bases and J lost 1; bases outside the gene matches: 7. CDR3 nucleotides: TGTGCCAGCAGTTTACACTATGGACTAGCGGAGAACACCGGGGAGCTGTTTTTT. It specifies CASSLHYGLAENTGELFF.

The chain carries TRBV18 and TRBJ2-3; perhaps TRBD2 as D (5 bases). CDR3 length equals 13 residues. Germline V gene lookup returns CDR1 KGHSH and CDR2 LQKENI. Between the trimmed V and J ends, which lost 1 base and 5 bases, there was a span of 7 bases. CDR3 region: CASSPRLQDTQYF. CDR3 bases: TGTGCCAGCTCACCACGACTACAAGATACGCAGTATTTT.

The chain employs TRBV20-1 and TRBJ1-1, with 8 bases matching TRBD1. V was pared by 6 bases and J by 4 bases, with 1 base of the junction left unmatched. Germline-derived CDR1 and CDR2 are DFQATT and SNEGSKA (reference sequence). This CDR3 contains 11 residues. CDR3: CSATGATEAFF. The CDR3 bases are TGCAGTGCGACAGGGGCCACTGAAGCTTTCTTT.

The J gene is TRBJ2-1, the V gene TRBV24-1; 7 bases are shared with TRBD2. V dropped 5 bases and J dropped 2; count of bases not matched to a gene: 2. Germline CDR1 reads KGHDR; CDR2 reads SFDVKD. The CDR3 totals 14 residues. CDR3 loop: CATSARGAYNEQFF. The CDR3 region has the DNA TGTGCCACCAGTGCTCGGGGGGCCTACAATGAGCAGTTCTTC.

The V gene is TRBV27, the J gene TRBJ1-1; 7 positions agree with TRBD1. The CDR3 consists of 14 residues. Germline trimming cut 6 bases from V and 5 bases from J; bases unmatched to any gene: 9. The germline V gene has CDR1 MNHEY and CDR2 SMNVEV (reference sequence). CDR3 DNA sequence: TGTGCCAGCAGCCCGCAGGGGGTGGGGACTGAAGCTTTCTTT. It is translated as CASSPQGVGTEAFF.

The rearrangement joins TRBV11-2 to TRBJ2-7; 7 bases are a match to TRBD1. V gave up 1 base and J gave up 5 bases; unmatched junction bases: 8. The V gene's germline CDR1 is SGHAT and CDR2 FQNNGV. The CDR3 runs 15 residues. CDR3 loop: CASSLVGTVGHEQYF. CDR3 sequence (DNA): TGTGCCAGCAGCTTAGTAGGGACAGTAGGGCACGAGCAGTACTTC.

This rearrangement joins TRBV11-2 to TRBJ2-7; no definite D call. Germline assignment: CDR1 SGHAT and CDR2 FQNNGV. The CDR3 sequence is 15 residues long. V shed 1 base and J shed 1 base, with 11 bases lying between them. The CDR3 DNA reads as TGTGCCAGCAGCTTAGTTTATGGCTCGTCCTACGAGCAGTACTTC. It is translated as CASSLVYGSSYEQYF.

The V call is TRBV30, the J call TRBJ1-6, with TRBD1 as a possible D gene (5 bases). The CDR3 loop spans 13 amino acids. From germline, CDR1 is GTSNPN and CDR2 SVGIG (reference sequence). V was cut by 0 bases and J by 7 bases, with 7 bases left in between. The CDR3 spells CAWSVKGNSPLHF. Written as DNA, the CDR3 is TGTGCCTGGAGTGTAAAGGGGAATTCACCCCTCCACTTT.

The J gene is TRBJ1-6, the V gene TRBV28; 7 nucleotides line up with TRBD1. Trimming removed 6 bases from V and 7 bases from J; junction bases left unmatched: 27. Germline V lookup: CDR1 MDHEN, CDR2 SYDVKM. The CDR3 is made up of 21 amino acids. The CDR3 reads CASSLAPGGQRGGVSNSPLHF. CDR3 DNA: TGTGCCAGCAGCTTGGCACCCGGGGGACAGAGAGGCGGAGTTAGCAATTCACCCCTCCACTTT.

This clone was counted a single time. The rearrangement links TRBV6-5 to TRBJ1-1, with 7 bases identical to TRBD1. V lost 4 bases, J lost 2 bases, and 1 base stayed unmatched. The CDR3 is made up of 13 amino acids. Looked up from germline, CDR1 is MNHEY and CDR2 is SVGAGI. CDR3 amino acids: CASSWDSNTEAFF. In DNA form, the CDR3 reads TGTGCCAGCAGTTGGGACAGTAACACTGAAGCTTTCTTT.

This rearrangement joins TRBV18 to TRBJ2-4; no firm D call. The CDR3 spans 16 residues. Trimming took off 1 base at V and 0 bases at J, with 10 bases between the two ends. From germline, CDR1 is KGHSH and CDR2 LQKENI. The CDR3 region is CASSPQIHLAKNIQYF. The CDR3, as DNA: TGTGCCAGCTCACCACAGATACACCTAGCCAAAAACATTCAGTACTTC.

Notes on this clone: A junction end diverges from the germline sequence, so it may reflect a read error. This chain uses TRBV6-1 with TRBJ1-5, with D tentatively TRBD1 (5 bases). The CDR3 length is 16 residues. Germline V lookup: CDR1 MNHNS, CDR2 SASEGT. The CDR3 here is CASSEGRGVSNQPQHF. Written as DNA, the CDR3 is TGTGCCAGCAGCGAAGGGAGGGGAGTGAGCAATCAGCCCCAGCATTTT.

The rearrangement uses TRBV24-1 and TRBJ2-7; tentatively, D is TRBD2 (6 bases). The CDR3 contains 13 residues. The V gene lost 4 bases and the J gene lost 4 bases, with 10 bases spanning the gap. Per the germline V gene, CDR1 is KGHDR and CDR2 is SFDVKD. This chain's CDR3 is CATSDAGTYEQYF. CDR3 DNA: TGTGCCACCAGTGACGCGGGGACGTACGAGCAGTACTTC.

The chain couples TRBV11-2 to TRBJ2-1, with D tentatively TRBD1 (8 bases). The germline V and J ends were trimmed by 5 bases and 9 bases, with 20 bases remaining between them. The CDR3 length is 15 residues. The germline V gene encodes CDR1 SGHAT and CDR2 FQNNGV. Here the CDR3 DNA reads TGTGCCAGCAGCAGCCCGACAGGGGAGGGGGGTGAGCAGTTCTTC. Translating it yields CASSSPTGEGGEQFF. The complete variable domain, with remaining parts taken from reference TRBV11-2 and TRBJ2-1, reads EAGVAQSPRYKIIEKRQSVAFWCNPISGHATLYWYQQILGQGPKLLIQFQNNGVVDDSQLPKDRFSAERLKGVDSTLKIQPAKLEDSAVYLCASSSPTGEGGEQFFGPGTRLTVL.

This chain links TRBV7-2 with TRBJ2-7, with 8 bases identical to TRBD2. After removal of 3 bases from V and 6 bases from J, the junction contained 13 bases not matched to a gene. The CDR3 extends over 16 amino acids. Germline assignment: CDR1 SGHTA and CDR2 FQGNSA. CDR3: CASSFRTSHVLIEQYF. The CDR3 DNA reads TGTGCCAGCAGCTTCCGGACTAGCCACGTCCTTATCGAGCAGTACTTC. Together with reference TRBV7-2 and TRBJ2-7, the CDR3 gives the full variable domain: GAGVSQSPSNKVTEKGKDVELRCDPISGHTALYWYRQSLGQGLEFLIYFQGNSAPDKSGLPSDRFSAERTGGSVSTLTIQRTQQEDSAVYLCASSFRTSHVLIEQYFGPGTRLTVT.

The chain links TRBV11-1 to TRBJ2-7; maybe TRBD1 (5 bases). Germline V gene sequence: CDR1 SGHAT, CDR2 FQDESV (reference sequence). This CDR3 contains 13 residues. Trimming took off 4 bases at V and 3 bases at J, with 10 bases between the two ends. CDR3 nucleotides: TGTGCCAGCAGCTCCCCAGGGTACTACGAGCAGTACTTC. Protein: CASSSPGYYEQYF. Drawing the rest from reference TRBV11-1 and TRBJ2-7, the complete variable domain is EAEVAQSPRYKITEKSQAVAFWCDPISGHATLYWYRQILGQGPELLVQFQDESVVDDSQLPKDRFSAERLKGVDSTLKIQPAELGDSAMYLCASSSPGYYEQYFGPGTRLTVT.

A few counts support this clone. In DNA form, the CDR3 reads TGTGCCAGCAGTTACGGCGGGAACTACAATGAGCAGTTCTTC. Translation gives CASSYGGNYNEQFF. The gene calls are TRBV6-2 or TRBV6-3 and TRBJ2-1; D perhaps matches TRBD2 (6 bases). This CDR3 has 14 residues. The germline V gene has CDR1 MNHEY and CDR2 SVGEGT. V lost 2 bases and J 3 bases, leaving 8 bases between the germline ends.

CDR3 bases: TGTGCCAGCAGCATAACAGTTAACACTGAAGCTTTCTTT. This encodes CASSITVNTEAFF. The chain links TRBV7-2 to TRBJ1-1, with D unclear. This CDR3 region has 13 residues. V shed 5 bases and J shed 2 bases, with 9 bases lying between them. Germline values: CDR1 SGHTA, CDR2 FQGNSA.

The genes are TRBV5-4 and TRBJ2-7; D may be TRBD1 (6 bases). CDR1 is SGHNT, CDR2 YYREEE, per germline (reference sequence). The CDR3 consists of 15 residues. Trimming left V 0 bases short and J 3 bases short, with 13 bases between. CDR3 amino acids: CASSLVGTGLYEQYF. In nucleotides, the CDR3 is TGTGCCAGCAGCTTGGTAGGAACAGGGCTCTACGAGCAGTACTTC. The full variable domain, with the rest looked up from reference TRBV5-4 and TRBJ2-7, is ETGVTQSPTHLIKTRGQQVTLRCSSQSGHNTVSWYQQALGQGPQFIFQYYREEENGRGNFPPRFSGLQFPNYSSELNVNALELDDSALYLCASSLVGTGLYEQYFGPGTRLTVT.

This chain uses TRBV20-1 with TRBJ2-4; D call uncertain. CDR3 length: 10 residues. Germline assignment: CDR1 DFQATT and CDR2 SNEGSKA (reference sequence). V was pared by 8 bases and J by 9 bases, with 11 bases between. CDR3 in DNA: TGCAGTCCGGCGGATATCATTCAGTACTTC. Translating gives CSPADIIQYF.

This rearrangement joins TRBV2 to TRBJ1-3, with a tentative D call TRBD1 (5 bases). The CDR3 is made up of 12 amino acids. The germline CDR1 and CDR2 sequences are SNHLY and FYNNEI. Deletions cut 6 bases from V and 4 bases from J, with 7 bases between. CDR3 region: CASRGPGNTIYF. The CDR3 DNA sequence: TGTGCCAGCAGGGGGCCCGGAAACACCATATATTTT.

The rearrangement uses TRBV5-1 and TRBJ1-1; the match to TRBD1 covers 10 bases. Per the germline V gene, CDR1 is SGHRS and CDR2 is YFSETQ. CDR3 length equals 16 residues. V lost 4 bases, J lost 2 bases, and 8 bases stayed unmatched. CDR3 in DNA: TGCGCCAGCAGCGCCCAACTGACAGGGGGCAACACTGAAGCTTTCTTT. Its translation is CASSAQLTGGNTEAFF.

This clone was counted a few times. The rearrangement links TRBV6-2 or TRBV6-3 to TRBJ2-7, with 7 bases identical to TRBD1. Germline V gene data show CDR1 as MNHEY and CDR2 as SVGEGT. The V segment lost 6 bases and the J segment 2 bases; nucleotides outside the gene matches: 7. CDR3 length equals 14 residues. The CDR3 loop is CASSLTGEPYEQYF. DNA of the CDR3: TGTGCCAGCAGCCTTACAGGGGAGCCCTACGAGCAGTACTTC.